This TCR beta chain was found in a study of blood T cells in healthy people across ages. A second PCR of roughly 7 to 11 cycles used a sample-barcoded 5' primer and a J-beta primer mix. Each CDR3 protein is one row after TCRdb ran MiXCR on the 5' RACE reads. The sample has about 1.5 million distinct CDR3 sequences; under 55% are singletons. Germline CDR1 and CDR2: MGHRA and YSYEKL. After removal of 5 bases from V and 0 bases from J, the junction contained 14 bases not matched to a gene. The CDR3 runs 18 residues. This TCR was recovered from a woman between 18 and 30 years old in good health. The chain joins TRBV4-1 to TRBJ1-1; 8 nucleotides match TRBD1. Input material: blood. CDR3 nucleotides: TGCGCCAGCAGCGGACCATCTCGGACAGGGACCTTGAACACTGAAGCTTTCTTT. Translation gives CASSGPSRTGTLNTEAFF.